The 2 T cell receptor beta chains in this list originate from one sample, sequenced in a study of shared clonotypes between healthy human individuals. Libraries were prepared by immunoSEQ multiplex PCR; TCRdb keeps only in-frame clonotypes and omits some of them. The sample contains fewer than 550,000 clones, about 79% of which appear only once. Sample: PBMCs. These TCRs come from a woman between 40 and 55 years old in good health. Some clones in this sample may be carry-over from other donors' samples.

Turning to this clone: This same CDR3 is encoded by further DNA sequences in the sample. The V and J genes are TRBV28 and TRBJ1-2; the D is unclear. CDR1 is MDHEN and CDR2 is SYDVKM in the germline V gene. The CDR3 has 13 amino acids. The V end lost 6 bases, the J end lost 2 bases, and 10 bases lay between the germline ends. CDR3 coding DNA: TGTGCCAGCAGCCCCCCCGGGAACTATGGCTACACCTTC. Protein product: CASSPPGNYGYTF.

The sample holds a few counts of this clone. The CDR3 region is CASSKGQGSSGANVLTF. The CDR3 DNA follows: TGTGCCAGCAGCAAGGGACAGGGAAGCTCTGGGGCCAACGTCCTGACTTTC. The chain employs TRBV4-2 and TRBJ2-6, with 9 nucleotides matching TRBD1. The CDR3 consists of 17 residues. V gave up 5 bases and J gave up 0 bases; unmatched junction bases: 5. Germline V CDR1 and CDR2: LGHNA, YNFKEQ.